This is a list of T cell receptor beta chains from one sample in a study of identical twins. TCRdb analysed the 5' RACE reads with MiXCR anew, one entry per CDR3 protein. The data show 450,000 or so distinct CDR3 sequences, 14% seen once. This sample also appeared in a second study, on yellow fever vaccine responses in identical twins.

The sequencing input was CD4+ T cells sorted from blood. Receptor source: a woman aged 18-29 years in good health. Both conserved end residues are part of each CDR3. The D gene is left open where the match is weak. For some rows the clone size is stated as once, few or many, or as a class when expanded; others skip it.

v_call: TRBV5-1; d_call: TRBD1; j_call: TRBJ2-1; clone_size: many; cdr3_nt: TGCGCCAGCAGCTTGGGGGACAGGGGAAATGAGCAGTTCTTC; cdr3_aa: CASSLGDRGNEQFF
v_call: TRBV12-3/TRBV12-4; d_call: TRBD1; j_call: TRBJ1-6; clone_size: -; cdr3_nt: TGTGCCAGCAGTTTACAGGGGACAGGGCATAATTCACCCCTCCACTTT; cdr3_aa: CASSLQGTGHNSPLHF
v_call: TRBV7-8; d_call: -; j_call: TRBJ2-1; clone_size: few; cdr3_nt: TGTGCCAGCAGCTTGACCTTGCGAGGAGGATACAATGAGCAGTTCTTC; cdr3_aa: CASSLTLRGGYNEQFF
v_call: TRBV7-2; d_call: TRBD1; j_call: TRBJ2-6; clone_size: many; cdr3_nt: TGTGCCAGCAGCTTAGGGGGGCAGGGGGTTGGGGCCAACGTCCTGACTTTC; cdr3_aa: CASSLGGQGVGANVLTF
v_call: TRBV18; d_call: -; j_call: TRBJ2-3; clone_size: -; cdr3_nt: TGTGCCAGCTCACGTAATGAAGCTACGCAGTATTTT; cdr3_aa: CASSRNEATQYF
v_call: TRBV7-8; d_call: -; j_call: TRBJ1-1; clone_size: few; cdr3_nt: TGTGCCAGCAGCTTAGGATCAGGGGTCACTGAAGCTTTCTTT; cdr3_aa: CASSLGSGVTEAFF
v_call: TRBV7-9; d_call: -; j_call: TRBJ2-5; clone_size: few; cdr3_nt: TGTGCCAGCAGCCCGCGTAACGATGAGACCCAGTACTTC; cdr3_aa: CASSPRNDETQYF
v_call: TRBV12-3/TRBV12-4; d_call: -; j_call: TRBJ1-1; clone_size: -; cdr3_nt: TGTGCCAGCACAGGGTCGAGGGGGTACACTGAAGCTTTCTTT; cdr3_aa: CASTGSRGYTEAFF
v_call: TRBV4-3; d_call: -; j_call: TRBJ1-2; clone_size: many; cdr3_nt: TGCGCCAGCAGCCAAGACCTTCTGGGTGGCTACACCTTC; cdr3_aa: CASSQDLLGGYTF
v_call: TRBV7-2; d_call: -; j_call: TRBJ2-2; clone_size: -; cdr3_nt: TGTGCCAGCAGCTCAAGGGGGGGCGGTGGGGCCGGGGAGCTGTTTTTT; cdr3_aa: CASSSRGGGGAGELFF
v_call: TRBV29-1; d_call: TRBD1; j_call: TRBJ2-7; clone_size: -; cdr3_nt: TGCAGCGTTTCCGGACAGGGAAAAAACTACGAGCAGTACTTC; cdr3_aa: CSVSGQGKNYEQYF
v_call: TRBV9; d_call: TRBD2; j_call: TRBJ2-3; clone_size: -; cdr3_nt: TGTGCCAGCAGCGCACAAGTGACTAGCGGGGGTGGTACAGATACGAAGTATTTT; cdr3_aa: CASSAQVTSGGGTDTKYF
v_call: TRBV15; d_call: -; j_call: TRBJ2-7; clone_size: -; cdr3_nt: TGTGCCACCAGCGGGGGGTCGGGCGAGCAGTACTTC; cdr3_aa: CATSGGSGEQYF
v_call: TRBV14; d_call: TRBD1; j_call: TRBJ2-2; clone_size: few; cdr3_nt: TGTGCCAGCAAACCTGGACAGGGCACGAACACCGGGGAGCTGTTTTTT; cdr3_aa: CASKPGQGTNTGELFF
v_call: TRBV28; d_call: TRBD1; j_call: TRBJ2-1; clone_size: few; cdr3_nt: TGTGCCAGCAGTTTGGGGCGGACAGGCGGGAATGAGCAGTTCTTC; cdr3_aa: CASSLGRTGGNEQFF
v_call: TRBV12-3/TRBV12-4; d_call: -; j_call: TRBJ2-2; clone_size: -; cdr3_nt: TGTGCCAGCATCCCTCCCACCTGGAACACCGGGGAGCTGTTTTTT; cdr3_aa: CASIPPTWNTGELFF
v_call: TRBV2; d_call: TRBD1; j_call: TRBJ2-1; clone_size: -; cdr3_nt: TGTGCCAGCAGGGCGACAGGGGCGACCTACAATGAGCAGTTCTTC; cdr3_aa: CASRATGATYNEQFF
v_call: TRBV3-1; d_call: -; j_call: TRBJ2-1; clone_size: many; cdr3_nt: TGTGCCAGCAGCCAAGCGGCTAGCTACAATGAGCAGTTCTTC; cdr3_aa: CASSQAASYNEQFF
v_call: TRBV5-6; d_call: -; j_call: TRBJ2-2; clone_size: few; cdr3_nt: TGTGCCAGCAGCTTGGGCCTTAGCAGAAGCACCGGGGAGCTGTTTTTT; cdr3_aa: CASSLGLSRSTGELFF
v_call: TRBV7-2; d_call: -; j_call: TRBJ2-7; clone_size: -; cdr3_nt: TGTGCCAGCAGTCAAGCAGGGCTCGACTTCTACGAGCAGTACTTC; cdr3_aa: CASSQAGLDFYEQYF
v_call: TRBV21-1; d_call: -; j_call: TRBJ1-2; clone_size: -; cdr3_nt: TGTGCCAGCAGCAAAGGGGGCAGGGGCGAGAAATGTTTCTATGGCTACACCTTC; cdr3_aa: CASSKGGRGEKCFYGYTF
v_call: TRBV6-1; d_call: TRBD2; j_call: TRBJ2-5; clone_size: -; cdr3_nt: TGTGCCAGCAGCCGAGGACTAGCGGGGGGCCGGGCGGAGACCCAGTACTTC; cdr3_aa: CASSRGLAGGRAETQYF
v_call: TRBV25-1; d_call: -; j_call: TRBJ2-5; clone_size: -; cdr3_nt: TGTGCCAGCAGTGATCTAGGCAGGGAAGAGACCCAGTACTTC; cdr3_aa: CASSDLGREETQYF
v_call: TRBV2; d_call: -; j_call: TRBJ2-7; clone_size: many; cdr3_nt: TGTGCCAGCAGGGTAGAATTCAGGGGTACCGAGCAGTACTTC; cdr3_aa: CASRVEFRGTEQYF
v_call: TRBV3-1; d_call: TRBD1; j_call: TRBJ2-7; clone_size: -; cdr3_nt: TGTGCCAGCAGCCAAGGCGGACAGGGTGGCGAGCAGTACTTC; cdr3_aa: CASSQGGQGGEQYF
v_call: TRBV10-1; d_call: -; j_call: TRBJ2-5; clone_size: -; cdr3_nt: TGCGCCAGCAGCGACAGGTTAGGTCAGACCCAGTACTTC; cdr3_aa: CASSDRLGQTQYF
v_call: TRBV20-1; d_call: -; j_call: TRBJ2-6; clone_size: few; cdr3_nt: TGCAGTGCTAGCCCTAGCTCTGGGGCCAACGTCCTGACTTTC; cdr3_aa: CSASPSSGANVLTF
v_call: TRBV29-1; d_call: TRBD2; j_call: TRBJ2-7; clone_size: few; cdr3_nt: TGCAGCGGGGGGAGGGTTAACGAGCAGTACTTC; cdr3_aa: CSGGRVNEQYF
v_call: TRBV7-2; d_call: TRBD2; j_call: TRBJ2-3; clone_size: -; cdr3_nt: TGTGCCAGCAGCTTACTCCCTAGCGGGGGTAGCACAGATACGCAGTATTTT; cdr3_aa: CASSLLPSGGSTDTQYF
v_call: TRBV18; d_call: -; j_call: TRBJ1-1; clone_size: -; cdr3_nt: TGTGCCAGCTCCCTCAGGAGCTCGAACACTGAAGCTTTCTTT; cdr3_aa: CASSLRSSNTEAFF
v_call: TRBV5-1; d_call: -; j_call: TRBJ2-1; clone_size: few; cdr3_nt: TGCGCCAGCAGCTTGGCCGCCGGGGTGGGGGTCAATGAGCAGTTCTTC; cdr3_aa: CASSLAAGVGVNEQFF
v_call: TRBV7-2; d_call: -; j_call: TRBJ2-1; clone_size: few; cdr3_nt: TGTGCCAGCACCCTGGGGCTAGCGTCCTACAATGAGCAGTTCTTC; cdr3_aa: CASTLGLASYNEQFF
v_call: TRBV19; d_call: TRBD2; j_call: TRBJ2-7; clone_size: few; cdr3_nt: TGTGCCAGTAGCAAAGAGACTAGCGGGAGTTACGAGCAGTACTTC; cdr3_aa: CASSKETSGSYEQYF
v_call: TRBV27; d_call: -; j_call: TRBJ2-2; clone_size: few; cdr3_nt: TGTGCCACCTCGAGTCTCCGCAGGCCGGCCGGGGAGCTGTTTTTT; cdr3_aa: CATSSLRRPAGELFF
v_call: TRBV5-1; d_call: TRBD2; j_call: TRBJ2-1; clone_size: -; cdr3_nt: TGCGCCAGCAGCGCGAGCGGGAGTGCCTACAATGAGCAGTTCTTC; cdr3_aa: CASSASGSAYNEQFF
v_call: TRBV7-7; d_call: -; j_call: TRBJ2-1; clone_size: -; cdr3_nt: TGTGCTAGCAGCTCCAGCGGAACTACTCAGCAGTTCTTC; cdr3_aa: CASSSSGTTQQFF
v_call: TRBV5-1; d_call: -; j_call: TRBJ2-5; clone_size: many; cdr3_nt: TGCGCCAGCAGCTTGGCAGGGGCCCAAGAGACCCAGTACTTC; cdr3_aa: CASSLAGAQETQYF
v_call: TRBV6-5; d_call: -; j_call: TRBJ2-1; clone_size: -; cdr3_nt: TGTGCCAGCGGGGCTAGCTACTATGAGCAGTTCTTC; cdr3_aa: CASGASYYEQFF
v_call: TRBV12-3/TRBV12-4; d_call: -; j_call: TRBJ1-4; clone_size: many; cdr3_nt: TGTGCCAGCAGTTTTCGGAGTGGACAGCTTAATGAAAAACTGTTTTTT; cdr3_aa: CASSFRSGQLNEKLFF
v_call: TRBV7-2; d_call: -; j_call: TRBJ2-4; clone_size: -; cdr3_nt: TGTGCCAGCAGCTTGGACATCATTCAGTACTTC; cdr3_aa: CASSLDIIQYF
v_call: TRBV7-2; d_call: -; j_call: TRBJ2-1; clone_size: -; cdr3_nt: TGTGCCAGCAGCTTCGTAGAGGGGAATGAGCAGTTCTTC; cdr3_aa: CASSFVEGNEQFF
v_call: TRBV7-7; d_call: -; j_call: TRBJ2-1; clone_size: -; cdr3_nt: TGTGCTAGCAGCTTATTGCCAGGGGTCTACAATGAGCAGTTCTTC; cdr3_aa: CASSLLPGVYNEQFF
v_call: TRBV7-9; d_call: TRBD2; j_call: TRBJ2-1; clone_size: few; cdr3_nt: TGTGCCAGCAGCCCACGGTTCGGGACTAGTGGTGCTAATGAGCAGTTCTTC; cdr3_aa: CASSPRFGTSGANEQFF
v_call: TRBV2; d_call: TRBD1; j_call: TRBJ1-1; clone_size: -; cdr3_nt: TGTGCCAGCAGCCAGGGGGGAGGAGCTTTCTTT; cdr3_aa: CASSQGGGAFF
v_call: TRBV20-1; d_call: TRBD1; j_call: TRBJ2-5; clone_size: -; cdr3_nt: TGCAGTGCTAGAGATGCGGGTAGGGGGCTAGAGACCCAGTACTTC; cdr3_aa: CSARDAGRGLETQYF
v_call: TRBV12-3/TRBV12-4; d_call: -; j_call: TRBJ2-1; clone_size: -; cdr3_nt: TGTGCCAGCAGTTTTAGGCCAGCAAGCTCCTACAATGAGCAGTTCTTC; cdr3_aa: CASSFRPASSYNEQFF
v_call: TRBV20-1; d_call: -; j_call: TRBJ1-2; clone_size: many; cdr3_nt: TGCAGTGCCCAGACGCGATCGAACTATGGCTACACCTTC; cdr3_aa: CSAQTRSNYGYTF
v_call: TRBV18; d_call: TRBD2; j_call: TRBJ2-1; clone_size: few; cdr3_nt: TGTGCCAGCTCACCAGGCGGGAGCACCTACAATGAGCAGTTCTTC; cdr3_aa: CASSPGGSTYNEQFF
v_call: TRBV12-3/TRBV12-4; d_call: TRBD1; j_call: TRBJ2-2; clone_size: -; cdr3_nt: TGTGCCAGCAGTTTGACAGGGGGCTTAGGGGAGCTGTTTTTT; cdr3_aa: CASSLTGGLGELFF
v_call: TRBV5-8; d_call: -; j_call: TRBJ2-1; clone_size: -; cdr3_nt: TGTGCCAGCAGCTTCCCGGGGATCCTAAACAATGAGCAGTTCTTC; cdr3_aa: CASSFPGILNNEQFF
v_call: TRBV4-1; d_call: -; j_call: TRBJ2-3; clone_size: -; cdr3_nt: TGCGCCAGCAGCCAAGTTTTACCGCGGAACCATAGCACAGATACGCAGTATTTT; cdr3_aa: CASSQVLPRNHSTDTQYF
v_call: TRBV29-1; d_call: -; j_call: TRBJ2-2; clone_size: few; cdr3_nt: TGCAGCGTTGATAAGGTTCCCGGGGAGCTGTTTTTT; cdr3_aa: CSVDKVPGELFF
v_call: TRBV3-1; d_call: -; j_call: TRBJ1-3; clone_size: few; cdr3_nt: TGTGCCAGCAGCCAAGATAGTCTCGGCGCCACCATATATTTT; cdr3_aa: CASSQDSLGATIYF
v_call: TRBV4-1; d_call: -; j_call: TRBJ2-7; clone_size: once; cdr3_nt: TGCGCCAGCAGCCTCCCCGGGATTTCTCGAAATGAGCAGTACTTC; cdr3_aa: CASSLPGISRNEQYF
v_call: TRBV27; d_call: -; j_call: TRBJ2-7; clone_size: -; cdr3_nt: TGTGCCAGCCACCACCGCGGGACTCCAGCCTACGAGCAGTACTTC; cdr3_aa: CASHHRGTPAYEQYF
v_call: TRBV18; d_call: -; j_call: TRBJ2-7; clone_size: few; cdr3_nt: TGTGCCAGCTCACCCTACGAGAGACAGGTTCGGTCCTACGAGCAGTACTTC; cdr3_aa: CASSPYERQVRSYEQYF
v_call: TRBV12-3/TRBV12-4; d_call: -; j_call: TRBJ1-1; clone_size: many; cdr3_nt: TGTGCCAGCAGTTTGCTTGTGGCTGTTCCGAACACTGAAGCTTTCTTT; cdr3_aa: CASSLLVAVPNTEAFF
v_call: TRBV29-1; d_call: TRBD1; j_call: TRBJ2-2; clone_size: few; cdr3_nt: TGCAGCGCCGCCAGGGACAGCGGCACCGGGGAGCTGTTTTTT; cdr3_aa: CSAARDSGTGELFF
v_call: TRBV10-3; d_call: -; j_call: TRBJ2-1; clone_size: -; cdr3_nt: TGTGCCATCAGCAAACAACGGGAGCTCAATGAGCAGTTCTTC; cdr3_aa: CAISKQRELNEQFF